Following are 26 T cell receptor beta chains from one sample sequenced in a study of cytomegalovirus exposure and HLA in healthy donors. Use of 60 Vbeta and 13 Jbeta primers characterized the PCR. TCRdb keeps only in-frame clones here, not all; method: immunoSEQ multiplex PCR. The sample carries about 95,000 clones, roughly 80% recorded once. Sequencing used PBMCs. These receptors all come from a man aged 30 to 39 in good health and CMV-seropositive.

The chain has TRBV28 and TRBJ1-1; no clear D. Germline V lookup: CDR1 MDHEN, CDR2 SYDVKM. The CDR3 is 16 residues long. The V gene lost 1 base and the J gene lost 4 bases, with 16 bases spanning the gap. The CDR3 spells CASSLSWGGLGTEAFF. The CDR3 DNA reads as TGTGCCAGCAGTTTATCGTGGGGAGGGTTGGGCACTGAAGCTTTCTTT.

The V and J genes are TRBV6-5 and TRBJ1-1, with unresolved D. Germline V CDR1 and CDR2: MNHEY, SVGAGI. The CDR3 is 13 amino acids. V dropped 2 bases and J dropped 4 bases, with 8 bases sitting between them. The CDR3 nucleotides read TGTGCCAGCAGTTACAACGGGAGCACTGAAGCTTTCTTT. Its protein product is CASSYNGSTEAFF.

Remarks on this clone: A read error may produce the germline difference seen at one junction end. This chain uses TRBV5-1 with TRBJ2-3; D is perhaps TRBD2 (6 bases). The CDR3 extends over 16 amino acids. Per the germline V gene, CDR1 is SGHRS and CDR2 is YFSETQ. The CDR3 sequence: CVSSHPPAGYTDTQYF. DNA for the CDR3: TGCGTCAGCAGCCACCCTCCCGCGGGATACACAGATACGCAGTATTTT.

This chain's CDR3 is CASSSTKLTSGRVTDTQYF. The DNA of the CDR3 is TGTGCCAGCAGCTCTACGAAGCTGACTAGCGGGAGGGTTACAGATACGCAGTATTTT. This rearrangement joins TRBV7-8 to TRBJ2-3; TRBD2 matches 14 bases. This CDR3 comprises 19 residues. V lost 4 bases, J lost 3 bases, and 12 bases stayed unmatched. Germline lookup yields CDR1 SGHVS and CDR2 FQNEAQ.

The chain's CDR3 is CASSFTLARGGDIQYF. Here the CDR3 DNA reads TGTGCCAGCAGTTTCACCCTAGCGAGGGGGGGGGACATTCAGTACTTC. V gene TRBV28 combines with J gene TRBJ2-4, with a tentative D call TRBD2 (7 bases). The length of the CDR3 is 16 residues. V lost 3 bases, J lost 8 bases, and 20 bases lay in between. The germline CDR1 and CDR2 sequences are MDHEN and SYDVKM.

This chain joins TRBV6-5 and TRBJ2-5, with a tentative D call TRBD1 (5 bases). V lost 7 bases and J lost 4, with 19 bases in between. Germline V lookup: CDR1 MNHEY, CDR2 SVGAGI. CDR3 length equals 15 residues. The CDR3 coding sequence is TGTGCCAGCAACCTCGACAGTGGGGCTTTAGAGACCCAGTACTTC. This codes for CASNLDSGALETQYF.

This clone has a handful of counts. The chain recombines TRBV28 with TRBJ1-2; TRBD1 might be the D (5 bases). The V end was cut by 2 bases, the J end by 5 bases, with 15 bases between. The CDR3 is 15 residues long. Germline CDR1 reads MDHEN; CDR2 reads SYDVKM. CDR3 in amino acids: CASSLVGGTHYGYTF. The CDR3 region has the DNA TGTGCCAGCAGTTTAGTGGGGGGTACTCATTATGGCTACACCTTC.

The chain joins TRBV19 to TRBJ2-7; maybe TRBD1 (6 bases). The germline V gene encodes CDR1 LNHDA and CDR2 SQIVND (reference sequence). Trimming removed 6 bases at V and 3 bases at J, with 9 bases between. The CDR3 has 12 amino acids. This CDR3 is CASSWDNYEQYF. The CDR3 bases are TGTGCCAGTAGCTGGGACAACTACGAGCAGTACTTC.

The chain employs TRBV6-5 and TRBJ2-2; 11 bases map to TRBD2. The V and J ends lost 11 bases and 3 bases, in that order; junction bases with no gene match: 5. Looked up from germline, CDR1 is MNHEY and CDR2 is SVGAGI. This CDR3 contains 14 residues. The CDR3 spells CASTSGSHTGELFF. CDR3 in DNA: TGTGCCTCTACTAGCGGGAGCCACACCGGGGAGCTGTTTTTT.

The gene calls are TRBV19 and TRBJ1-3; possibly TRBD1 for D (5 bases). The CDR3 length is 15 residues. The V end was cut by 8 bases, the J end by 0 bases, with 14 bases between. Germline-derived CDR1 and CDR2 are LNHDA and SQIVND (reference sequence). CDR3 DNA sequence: TGTGCCAGTGGACGGGCGCAGGGCTCTGGAAACACCATATATTTT. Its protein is CASGRAQGSGNTIYF.

This CDR3 reads CASILGGAATEAFF. CDR3 coding DNA: TGTGCCAGCATCCTAGGAGGGGCCGCCACCGAAGCTTTCTTT. The rearrangement links TRBV28 to TRBJ1-1, with a possible D match to TRBD1 (5 bases). V shed 7 bases and J shed 8 bases, with 20 bases lying between them. CDR1 and CDR2 (germline): MDHEN, SYDVKM. The CDR3 covers 14 residues.

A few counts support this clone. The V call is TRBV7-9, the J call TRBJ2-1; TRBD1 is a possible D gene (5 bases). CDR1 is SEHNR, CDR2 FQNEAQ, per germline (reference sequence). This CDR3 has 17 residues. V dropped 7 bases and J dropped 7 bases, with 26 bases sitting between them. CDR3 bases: TGTGCCAGCATCTCCCTCGGGCAGGGTGAAGGGAAGAATGAGCAGTTCTTC. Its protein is CASISLGQGEGKNEQFF.

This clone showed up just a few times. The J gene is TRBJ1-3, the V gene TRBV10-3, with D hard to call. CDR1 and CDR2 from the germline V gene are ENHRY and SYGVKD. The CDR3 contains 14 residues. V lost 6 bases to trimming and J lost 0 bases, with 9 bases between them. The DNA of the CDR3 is TGTGCCATCAGCCGACAAGACTCTGGAAACACCATATATTTT. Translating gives CAISRQDSGNTIYF.

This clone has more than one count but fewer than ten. DNA for the CDR3: TGTGCCAGCTCACCAGGTAGTAACTCCAACGTCCTGACTTTC. Its translation is CASSPGSNSNVLTF. V usage is TRBV18 and J usage is TRBJ2-6; D remains ambiguous. The V end lost 2 bases, the J end lost 8 bases, and 10 bases lay between the germline ends. Germline-derived CDR1 and CDR2 are KGHSH and LQKENI. This CDR3 comprises 14 residues.

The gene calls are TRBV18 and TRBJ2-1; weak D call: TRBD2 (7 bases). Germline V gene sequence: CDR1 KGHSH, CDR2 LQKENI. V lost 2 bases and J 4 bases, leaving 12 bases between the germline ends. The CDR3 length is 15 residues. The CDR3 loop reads CASSPGGASYNEQFF. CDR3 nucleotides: TGTGCCAGCTCACCAGGGGGGGCTTCTTACAATGAGCAGTTCTTC. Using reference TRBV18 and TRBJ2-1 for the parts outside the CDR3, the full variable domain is NAGVMQNPRHLVRRRGQEARLRCSPMKGHSHVYWYRQLPEEGLKFMVYLQKENIIDESGMPKERFSAEFPKEGPSILRIQQVVRGDSAAYFCASSPGGASYNEQFFGPGTRLTVL.

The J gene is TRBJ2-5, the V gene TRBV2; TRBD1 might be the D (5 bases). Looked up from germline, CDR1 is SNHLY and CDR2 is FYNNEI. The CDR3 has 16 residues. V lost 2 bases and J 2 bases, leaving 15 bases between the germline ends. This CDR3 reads CASSEFQQETQETQYF. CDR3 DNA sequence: TGTGCCAGCAGTGAATTTCAACAGGAGACACAAGAGACCCAGTACTTC.

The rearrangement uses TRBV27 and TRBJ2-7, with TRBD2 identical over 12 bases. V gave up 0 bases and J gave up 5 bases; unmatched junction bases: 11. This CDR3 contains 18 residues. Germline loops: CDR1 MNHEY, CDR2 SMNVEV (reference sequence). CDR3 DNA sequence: TGTGCCAGCAGTTTATCGTCCAGTCTAGCGGGAGGGTATAACGAGCAGTACTTC. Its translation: CASSLSSSLAGGYNEQYF.

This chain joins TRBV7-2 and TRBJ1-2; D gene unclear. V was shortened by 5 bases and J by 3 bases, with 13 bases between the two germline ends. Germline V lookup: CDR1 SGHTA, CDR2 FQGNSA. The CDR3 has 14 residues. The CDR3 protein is CASSPGSGYYGYTF. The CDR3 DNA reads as TGTGCCAGCAGCCCCGGGAGCGGGTACTATGGCTACACCTTC.

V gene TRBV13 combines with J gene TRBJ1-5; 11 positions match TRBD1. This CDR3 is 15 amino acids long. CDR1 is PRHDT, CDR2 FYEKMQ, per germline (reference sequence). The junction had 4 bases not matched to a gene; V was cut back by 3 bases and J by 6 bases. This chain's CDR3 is CASSFGGQGAQPQHF. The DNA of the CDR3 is TGTGCCAGCAGCTTCGGAGGACAGGGGGCTCAGCCCCAGCATTTT.

The CDR3 sequence is CASSLVSSGRYEQFF. DNA for the CDR3: TGTGCCAGCAGCTTGGTTTCTAGCGGGAGATATGAGCAGTTCTTC. The chain links TRBV5-6 to TRBJ2-1, with 10 bases aligning to TRBD2. Germline V gene sequence: CDR1 SGHDT, CDR2 YYEEEE. V gave up 0 bases and J gave up 8 bases; unmatched junction bases: 5. The CDR3 consists of 15 residues.

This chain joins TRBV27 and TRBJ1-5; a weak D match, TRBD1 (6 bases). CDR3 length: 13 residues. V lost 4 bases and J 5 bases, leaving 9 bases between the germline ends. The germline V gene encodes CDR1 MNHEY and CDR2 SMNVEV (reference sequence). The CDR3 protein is CASSWAGDQPQHF. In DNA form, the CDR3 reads TGTGCCAGCAGTTGGGCAGGGGATCAGCCCCAGCATTTT.

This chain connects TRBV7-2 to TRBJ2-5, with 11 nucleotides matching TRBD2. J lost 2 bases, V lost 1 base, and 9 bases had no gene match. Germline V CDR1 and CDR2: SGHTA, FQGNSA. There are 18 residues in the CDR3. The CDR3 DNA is TGTGCCAGCAGCTTAGGACTAGCGGGGCCAGGTTCGCAAGAGACCCAGTACTTC. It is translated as CASSLGLAGPGSQETQYF.

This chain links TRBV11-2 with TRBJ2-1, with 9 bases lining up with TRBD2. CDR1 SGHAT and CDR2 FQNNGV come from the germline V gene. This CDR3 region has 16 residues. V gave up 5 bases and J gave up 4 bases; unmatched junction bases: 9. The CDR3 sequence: CASSPSGTSLYNEQFF. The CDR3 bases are TGTGCCAGCAGCCCCTCCGGGACTAGCCTATACAATGAGCAGTTCTTC.

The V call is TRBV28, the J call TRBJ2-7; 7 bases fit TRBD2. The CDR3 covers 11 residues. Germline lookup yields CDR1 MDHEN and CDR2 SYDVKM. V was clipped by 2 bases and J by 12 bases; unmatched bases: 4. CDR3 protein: CASSLAGESYF. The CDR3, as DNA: TGTGCCAGCAGTTTAGCGGGGGAATCGTACTTC.

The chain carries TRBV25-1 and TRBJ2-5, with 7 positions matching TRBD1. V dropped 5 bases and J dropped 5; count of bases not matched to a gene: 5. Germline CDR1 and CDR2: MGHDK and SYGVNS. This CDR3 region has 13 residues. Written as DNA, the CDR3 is TGTGCCAGCAGTAGGACAGGCCGGGAGACCCAGTACTTC. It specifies CASSRTGRETQYF.

The CDR3 sequence: CASSQSPLWTGSVDSDTQYF. CDR3 nucleotide sequence: TGCGCCAGCAGTCAATCTCCCCTCTGGACTGGTAGCGTGGACAGTGATACGCAGTATTTT. The chain recombines TRBV23-1 with TRBJ2-3, with D possibly TRBD1 on 6 matching bases. TRBV23-1 is designated an ORF whose function remains uncertain. The CDR3 is made up of 20 amino acids. Trimming shortened V by 0 bases and J by 6 bases, and 28 bases separated the two germline ends.